The rows below give T cell receptor beta chains drawn from one sample of a study of blood T cell repertoires in COVID-19. Sequencing was performed with immunoSEQ multiplex PCR; in TCRdb, only in-frame clones are kept and a portion is missing. The repertoire holds roughly 62,000 clones, with approximately 83% as singletons. The sequenced material came from peripheral blood. The receptors derive from a man at least 80 years old with COVID-19, enrolled during active disease. Each CDR3 is given with its conserved first and last residue. D genes are given only for firm matches. A clone size is listed for some rows: how often the clone was seen (once, few, many), or a class if it is expanded.

size: once
J: TRBJ1-5
D: TRBD1
V: TRBV19
CDR3: CASLGTGNGNQPQHF
DNA: TGTGCCAGTTTGGGGACAGGGAACGGCAATCAGCCCCAGCATTTT

size: .
J: TRBJ2-5
D: .
V: TRBV7-9
CDR3: CASSLRVAGETQYF
DNA: TGTGCCAGCAGCTTGAGGGTAGCTGGAGAGACCCAGTACTTC

size: .
J: TRBJ1-6
D: .
V: TRBV6-5
CDR3: CASSYGSNSPLHF
DNA: TGTGCCAGCAGTTATGGCAGTAATTCACCCCTCCACTTT

size: .
J: TRBJ1-3
D: .
V: TRBV4-1
CDR3: CASSQRLTDRSSGNTIYF
DNA: TGCGCCAGCAGCCAAAGGCTGACTGACAGATCCTCTGGAAACACCATATATTTT

size: .
J: TRBJ2-6
D: .
V: TRBV18
CDR3: CASSPVIVTDLVSGANVLTF
DNA: TGTGCCAGCTCACCCGTCATAGTTACAGACCTTGTCTCTGGGGCCAACGTCCTGACTTTC

size: .
J: TRBJ2-1
D: TRBD2
V: TRBV4-2
CDR3: CASSPSPRGAYNEQFF
DNA: TGTGCCAGCAGCCCTTCCCCGCGGGGGGCTTACAATGAGCAGTTCTTC

size: .
J: TRBJ1-2
D: TRBD1
V: TRBV7-9
CDR3: CASSTRTGGADYGYTF
DNA: TGTGCCAGCAGCACGCGGACAGGGGGCGCGGACTATGGCTACACCTTC

size: once
J: TRBJ2-3
D: TRBD2
V: TRBV7-2
CDR3: CASSLKLGGVQNTQYF
DNA: TGTGCCAGCAGCCTAAAATTGGGGGGGGTTCAGAATACGCAGTATTTT

size: .
J: TRBJ2-1
D: TRBD2
V: TRBV19
CDR3: CASRNPLAGGLYNEQFF
DNA: TGTGCCAGTAGAAACCCCCTAGCGGGAGGATTGTACAATGAGCAGTTCTTC

size: .
J: TRBJ1-2
D: TRBD1
V: TRBV10-3
CDR3: CAISEQGQNYGYTF
DNA: TGTGCCATCAGTGAACAGGGGCAGAACTATGGCTACACCTTC

size: .
J: TRBJ2-3
D: TRBD2
V: TRBV9
CDR3: CASSKDRGGLAGPARRTDTQYF
DNA: TGTGCCAGCAGCAAGGACAGGGGGGGACTAGCGGGACCCGCACGCCGCACAGATACGCAGTATTTT

size: .
J: TRBJ2-7
D: TRBD1
V: TRBV12-3/TRBV12-4
CDR3: CASSPQGVHEQYF
DNA: TGTGCCAGCAGTCCCCAGGGGGTCCACGAGCAGTACTTC

size: .
J: TRBJ1-1
D: .
V: TRBV19
CDR3: CASRSQGASTEAFF
DNA: TGTGCCAGTAGATCCCAAGGGGCGAGTACTGAAGCTTTCTTT

size: .
J: TRBJ1-1
D: .
V: TRBV6-1
CDR3: CASSEVRGLLNTEAFF
DNA: TGTGCCAGCAGTGAAGTTAGGGGCCTCCTGAACACTGAAGCTTTCTTT

size: .
J: TRBJ1-1
D: .
V: TRBV6-5
CDR3: CASEGGGTEAFF
DNA: TGTGCCAGTGAAGGGGGTGGGACTGAAGCTTTCTTT

size: .
J: TRBJ1-2
D: TRBD1
V: TRBV19
CDR3: CASSIQTGGLGYTF
DNA: TGTGCCAGTAGTATCCAGACAGGGGGACTTGGCTACACCTTC

size: .
J: TRBJ1-1
D: TRBD1
V: TRBV5-1
CDR3: CASSSGTGGGGMNTEAFF
DNA: TGCGCCAGCAGCTCCGGGACAGGGGGCGGTGGGATGAACACTGAAGCTTTCTTT

size: .
J: TRBJ2-1
D: TRBD2
V: TRBV10-3
CDR3: CAIRTSGGDYEQFF
DNA: TGTGCCATCAGGACTAGCGGGGGGGATTATGAGCAGTTCTTC

size: .
J: TRBJ2-1
D: TRBD2
V: TRBV5-6
CDR3: CASSFGLAGGDEQFF
DNA: TGTGCCAGCAGCTTCGGGCTAGCGGGGGGAGATGAGCAGTTCTTC

size: .
J: TRBJ1-3
D: .
V: TRBV6-5
CDR3: CASSFRDGGQGNTIYF
DNA: TGTGCCAGCAGTTTCCGGGACGGAGGGCAAGGAAACACCATATATTTT

size: .
J: TRBJ2-7
D: TRBD1
V: TRBV5-1
CDR3: CASSFTGQGTYEQYF
DNA: TGCGCCAGCAGCTTTACGGGACAGGGGACCTACGAGCAGTACTTC

size: .
J: TRBJ1-1
D: .
V: TRBV7-9
CDR3: CASSLRRGNTEAFF
DNA: TGTGCCAGCAGCTTGAGGAGGGGGAACACTGAAGCTTTCTTT

size: .
J: TRBJ1-6
D: .
V: TRBV6-5
CDR3: CASSPTGDRNSPLHF
DNA: TGTGCCAGCAGTCCGACTGGCGACAGGAATTCACCCCTCCACTTT

size: few
J: TRBJ1-1
D: TRBD1
V: TRBV18
CDR3: CASSPNRGGARYTEAFF
DNA: TGTGCCAGCTCACCAAATCGAGGGGGCGCGAGGTACACTGAAGCTTTCTTT

size: .
J: TRBJ2-5
D: TRBD2
V: TRBV7-2
CDR3: CASSLAGGGGRETQYF
DNA: TGTGCCAGCAGCTTAGCGGGCGGGGGGGGTCGAGAGACCCAGTACTTC

size: .
J: TRBJ2-1
D: TRBD1
V: TRBV11-3
CDR3: CASSLGGQGRANEQFF
DNA: TGTGCCAGCAGCCTAGGAGGACAGGGGCGAGCAAATGAGCAGTTCTTC

size: once
J: TRBJ2-3
D: TRBD2
V: TRBV5-1
CDR3: CASAETSGLDTQYF
DNA: TGCGCCAGCGCCGAGACTAGCGGATTAGATACGCAGTATTTT

size: once
J: TRBJ2-6
D: TRBD1
V: TRBV27
CDR3: CASSTLGQGSGANVLTF
DNA: TGTGCCAGCTCGACCCTGGGACAGGGGTCTGGGGCCAACGTCCTGACTTTC

size: .
J: TRBJ1-3
D: .
V: TRBV5-6
CDR3: CASSEAGLGGNTIYF
DNA: TGTGCCAGCAGCGAGGCGGGGTTGGGAGGAAACACCATATATTTT

size: .
J: TRBJ2-7
D: .
V: TRBV4-1
CDR3: CASSQEGGGDEQYF
DNA: TGCGCCAGCAGCCAAGAAGGGGGAGGGGACGAGCAGTACTTC

size: .
J: TRBJ1-4
D: TRBD1
V: TRBV12-3/TRBV12-4
CDR3: CASSPGQSLPLFF
DNA: TGTGCCAGCAGCCCGGGACAGTCATTACCACTGTTTTTT

size: .
J: TRBJ1-4
D: .
V: TRBV24-1
CDR3: CATSDAGEQKLFF
DNA: TGTGCCACCAGTGATGCCGGGGAACAGAAACTGTTTTTT

size: .
J: TRBJ2-2
D: .
V: TRBV11-2
CDR3: CASSLVGGLIGELFF
DNA: TGTGCCAGCAGCTTAGTGGGGGGGCTAATCGGGGAGCTGTTTTTT

size: .
J: TRBJ1-5
D: TRBD1
V: TRBV19
CDR3: CASSILRQGVPQPQHF
DNA: TGTGCCAGTAGTATCCTCCGGCAGGGGGTCCCTCAGCCCCAGCATTTT

size: .
J: TRBJ1-2
D: TRBD1
V: TRBV7-2
CDR3: CASSVRRGLEGYTF
DNA: TGTGCCAGCAGCGTCCGCAGGGGGCTGGAGGGCTACACCTTC

size: .
J: TRBJ2-5
D: .
V: TRBV6-5
CDR3: CASILDRTQETQYF
DNA: TGTGCCAGCATACTAGACCGTACCCAAGAGACCCAGTACTTC

size: .
J: TRBJ1-2
D: .
V: TRBV2
CDR3: CASKGPGSRGGYTF
DNA: TGTGCCAGCAAGGGTCCCGGGTCCAGGGGCGGCTACACCTTC

size: .
J: TRBJ1-3
D: .
V: TRBV27
CDR3: CASSFTGSGTIYF
DNA: TGTGCCAGCAGTTTCACAGGGAGTGGCACCATATATTTT

size: .
J: TRBJ1-1
D: .
V: TRBV2
CDR3: CASCEGRANTEAFF
DNA: TGTGCCAGCTGTGAGGGCAGGGCGAACACTGAAGCTTTCTTT

size: once
J: TRBJ2-1
D: TRBD1
V: TRBV15
CDR3: CATSRAAGTGIRNEQFF
DNA: TGTGCCACCAGCAGGGCTGCCGGGACAGGGATTAGGAATGAGCAGTTCTTC

size: .
J: TRBJ1-2
D: TRBD1
V: TRBV24-1
CDR3: CATSDPGTGDNYGYTF
DNA: TGTGCCACCAGTGACCCGGGGACAGGGGACAACTATGGCTACACCTTC

size: .
J: TRBJ1-1
D: .
V: TRBV6-5
CDR3: CASSYGQSNTEAFF
DNA: TGTGCCAGCAGTTACGGGCAGTCAAACACTGAAGCTTTCTTT